These T cell receptor beta chains were read from a single sample in a study of post-analysis software for immune sequencing data. TCRdb reprocessed the PCR reads with MiXCR, giving one entry per CDR3 protein. Here the sample spans about 810,000 distinct CDR3 sequences, 53% being singletons. Specimen: blood. These receptors all stem from a girl aged 10-17 years with multiple sclerosis. CDR3s include the opening cysteine and the closing phenylalanine or tryptophan. Each record gives: CDR3 length, V gene, clone size, D gene, J gene, CDR3 protein, CDR3 DNA. A D gene is named only where the DNA matches it firmly. Size is omitted from some rows. Given values are once, few, many or a class for expanded clones.

15	TRBV5-1	NA	TRBD2	TRBJ2-2	CASSSRGVSTGELFF	TGCGCCAGCAGCTCGCGGGGGGTGAGCACCGGGGAGCTGTTTTTT
15	TRBV6-2/TRBV6-3	NA	NA	TRBJ1-5	CASARPTISNQPQHF	TGTGCCAGCGCCCGCCCGACAATTAGCAATCAGCCCCAGCATTTT
15	TRBV3-1	NA	TRBD2	TRBJ2-1	CASSPGLALYNEQFF	TGTGCCAGCAGCCCGGGACTAGCGTTATACAATGAGCAGTTCTTC
16	TRBV7-8	NA	NA	TRBJ2-4	CASSLDWALAKNIQYF	TGTGCCAGCAGCTTAGATTGGGCGCTAGCCAAAAACATTCAGTACTTC
13	TRBV6-5	few	NA	TRBJ1-2	CASSSYGNYGYTF	TGTGCCAGCAGTTCCTACGGGAACTATGGCTACACCTTC
15	TRBV7-9	NA	NA	TRBJ1-6	CASSGGTPYNSPLHF	TGTGCCAGCAGCGGCGGGACACCGTATAATTCACCCCTCCACTTT
15	TRBV7-3	few	NA	TRBJ1-2	CASSPQAGRNYGYTF	TGTGCCAGCAGCCCCCAGGCAGGGCGGAACTATGGCTACACCTTC
13	TRBV6-6	NA	TRBD1	TRBJ1-5	CASRTGDSQPQHF	TGTGCCAGCAGGACAGGGGATAGTCAGCCCCAGCATTTT
15	TRBV7-7	many	NA	TRBJ2-6	CASSLDSSGANVLTF	TGTGCCAGCAGCTTGGATAGCTCTGGGGCCAACGTCCTGACTTTC
16	TRBV5-1	NA	NA	TRBJ2-7	CASSLTATRFSYEQYF	TGCGCCAGCAGCCTGACAGCGACTAGGTTTTCCTACGAGCAGTACTTC
12	TRBV20-1	NA	TRBD1	TRBJ2-7	CSAYRGTYEQYF	TGCAGTGCTTACAGGGGCACCTACGAGCAGTACTTC
13	TRBV29-1	NA	NA	TRBJ1-2	CSPSGAPGYGYTF	TGCAGCCCCTCAGGGGCGCCGGGCTATGGCTACACCTTC
15	TRBV20-1	NA	NA	TRBJ2-7	CSASPMGGSSYEQYF	TGCAGTGCTAGTCCCATGGGTGGCAGCTCCTACGAGCAGTACTTC
14	TRBV12-3/TRBV12-4	few	NA	TRBJ1-6	CASRRVEGNSPLHF	TGTGCCAGCCGGCGGGTCGAGGGGAATTCACCCCTCCACTTT
12	TRBV20-1	many	NA	TRBJ2-7	CSARGQTYEQYF	TGCAGCGCGCGGGGACAGACTTACGAGCAGTACTTC
14	TRBV14	NA	NA	TRBJ2-2	CASSQTLMTGELFF	TGTGCCAGCAGCCAGACCTTGATGACCGGGGAGCTGTTTTTT
15	TRBV20-1	few	NA	TRBJ2-4	CSARRGNLAKNIQYF	TGCAGTGCTAGGAGAGGAAACCTAGCCAAAAACATTCAGTACTTC
13	TRBV5-1	NA	NA	TRBJ2-5	CASSLWTVETRYF	TGCGCCAGCAGCTTGTGGACAGTAGAGACCCGGTACTTC
13	TRBV3-1	NA	NA	TRBJ1-5	CARSHIPGQPQHF	TGTGCCCGCAGCCACATCCCGGGCCAGCCCCAGCATTTT
14	TRBV6-5	NA	NA	TRBJ1-2	CASSYSGQSYGYTF	TGTGCCAGCAGTTACTCGGGGCAGTCCTATGGCTACACCTTC
15	TRBV15	NA	TRBD1	TRBJ2-7	CATSRAGTDSYEQYF	TGTGCCACCAGCCGTGCCGGGACAGACTCCTACGAGCAGTACTTC
14	TRBV2	NA	NA	TRBJ2-5	CASSESTQQETQYF	TGTGCCAGCAGTGAAAGTACACAGCAAGAGACCCAGTACTTC
14	TRBV25-1	few	TRBD1	TRBJ2-7	CASRYDREPYEQYF	TGTGCCAGCCGTTACGACAGGGAACCCTACGAGCAGTACTTC
14	TRBV12-3/TRBV12-4	NA	NA	TRBJ1-1	CASSYGEGSTEAFF	TGTGCCAGCAGTTATGGAGAGGGGTCGACTGAAGCTTTCTTT
16	TRBV7-9	NA	TRBD2	TRBJ2-1	CASSTGLVYGYNEQFF	TGTGCCAGCAGCACCGGACTAGTTTACGGATACAATGAGCAGTTCTTC
14	TRBV5-1	NA	TRBD1	TRBJ2-7	CASSLEAGGAEQYF	TGCGCCAGCAGCTTGGAGGCAGGGGGCGCCGAGCAGTACTTC
14	TRBV5-1	NA	NA	TRBJ1-1	CASSLAAGSTEAFF	TGCGCCAGCAGCTTGGCTGCCGGCTCCACTGAAGCTTTCTTT
16	TRBV20-1	few	TRBD2	TRBJ2-1	CSARGQTSGYYNEQFF	TGCAGTGCTAGAGGGCAGACTAGCGGTTACTACAATGAGCAGTTCTTC
16	TRBV20-1	NA	TRBD1	TRBJ1-5	CSARSPGTGGAQPQHF	TGCAGTGCTAGATCCCCCGGGACAGGGGGGGCTCAGCCCCAGCATTTT
14	TRBV28	NA	TRBD1	TRBJ2-7	CASSTGQGRNEQYF	TGTGCCAGCAGCACGGGACAGGGTCGCAACGAGCAGTACTTC
13	TRBV29-1	NA	NA	TRBJ2-5	CSVDPGRRGTQYF	TGCAGCGTTGACCCCGGGCGCCGGGGGACCCAGTACTTC